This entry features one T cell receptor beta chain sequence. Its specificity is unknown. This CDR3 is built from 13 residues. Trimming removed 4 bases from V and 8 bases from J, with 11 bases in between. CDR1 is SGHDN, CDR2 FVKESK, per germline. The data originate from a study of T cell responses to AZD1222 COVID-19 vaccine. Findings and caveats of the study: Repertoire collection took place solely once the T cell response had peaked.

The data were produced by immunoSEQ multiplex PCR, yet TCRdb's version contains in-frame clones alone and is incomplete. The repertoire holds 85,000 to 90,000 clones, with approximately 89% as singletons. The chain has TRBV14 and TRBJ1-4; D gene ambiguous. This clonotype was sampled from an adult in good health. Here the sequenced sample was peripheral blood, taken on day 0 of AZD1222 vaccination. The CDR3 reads CASSPRRGEKLFF. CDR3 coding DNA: TGTGCCAGCAGCCCCAGGCGTGGCGAAAAACTGTTTTTT. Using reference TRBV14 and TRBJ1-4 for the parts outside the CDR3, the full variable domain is EAGVTQFPSHSVIEKGQTVTLRCDPISGHDNLYWYRRVMGKEIKFLLHFVKESKQDESGMPNNRFLAERTGGTYSTLKVQPAELEDSGVYFCASSPRRGEKLFFGSGTQLSVL.